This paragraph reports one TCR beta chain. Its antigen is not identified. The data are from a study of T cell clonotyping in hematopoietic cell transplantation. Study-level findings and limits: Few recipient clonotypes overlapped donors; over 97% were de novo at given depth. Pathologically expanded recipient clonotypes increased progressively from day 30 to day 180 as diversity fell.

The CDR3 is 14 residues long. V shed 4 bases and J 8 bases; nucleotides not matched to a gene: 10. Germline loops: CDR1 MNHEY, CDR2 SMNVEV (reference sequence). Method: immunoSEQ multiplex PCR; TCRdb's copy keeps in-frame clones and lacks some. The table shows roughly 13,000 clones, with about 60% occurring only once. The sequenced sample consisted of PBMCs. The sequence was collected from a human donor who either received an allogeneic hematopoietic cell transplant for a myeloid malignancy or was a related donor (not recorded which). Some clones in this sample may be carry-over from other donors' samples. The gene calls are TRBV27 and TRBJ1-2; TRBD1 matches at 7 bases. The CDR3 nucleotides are TGTGCCAGCAGTTCCTTGACAGGGCTAGGCGGCTACACCTTC. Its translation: CASSSLTGLGGYTF.